These T cell receptor beta chains were read from a single sample in a study of cytomegalovirus exposure and HLA in healthy donors. TCRdb's table, derived via immunoSEQ multiplex PCR, lists solely in-frame clones and lacks some. The table lists about 300,000 clones, 80% to 90% of them singletons. The material sequenced was PBMCs. The receptors derive from a man between 40 and 49 years old in good health and CMV-seropositive. CDR3s include the opening cysteine and the closing phenylalanine or tryptophan. Each record gives: J gene, D gene, CDR3 length, V gene, CDR3 protein, CDR3 DNA. The D gene is left open where the match is weak.

>TRBJ1-1|-|16|TRBV2
CASLHRGGAPNTEAFF
TGTGCCAGCCTTCACCGAGGCGGGGCACCGAACACTGAAGCTTTCTTT
>TRBJ2-5|-|14|TRBV4-3
CASSRAGNQETQYF
TGCGCCAGCAGCCGTGCGGGGAACCAAGAGACCCAGTACTTC
>TRBJ1-1|TRBD1|18|TRBV2
CASRDRGAQWVRDTEAFF
TGTGCCAGCAGGGACAGGGGCGCGCAGTGGGTGAGGGACACTGAAGCTTTCTTT
>TRBJ1-4|TRBD1|15|TRBV6-1
CASSVQGGGNEKLFF
TGTGCCAGCAGTGTACAGGGGGGTGGTAATGAAAAACTGTTTTTT
>TRBJ2-1|-|13|TRBV5-1
CASSYAQGDEQFF
TGCGCCAGCAGCTATGCACAGGGAGATGAGCAGTTCTTC
>TRBJ2-5|TRBD2|16|TRBV5-5
CASSLGQGLGREGQYF
TGTGCCAGCAGCTTGGGGCAAGGACTAGGTAGAGAGGGCCAGTACTTC
>TRBJ2-5|-|14|TRBV29-1
CSVRILGAQETQYF
TGCAGCGTTAGGATTCTGGGGGCGCAGGAGACCCAGTACTTC
>TRBJ2-5|TRBD2|16|TRBV7-3
CASSADRGGLKETQYF
TGTGCCAGCAGTGCTGACCGGGGGGGGCTGAAAGAGACCCAGTACTTC
>TRBJ2-5|-|14|TRBV7-2
CASSAGVYWETQYF
TGTGCCAGCAGCGCAGGGGTGTATTGGGAGACCCAGTACTTC
>TRBJ2-1|-|16|TRBV30
CAWRADPAAPYNEQFF
TGTGCCTGGAGGGCAGACCCGGCGGCCCCCTACAATGAGCAGTTCTTC
>TRBJ2-3|TRBD2|16|TRBV6-6
CASSYPLAGGTDTQYF
TGTGCCAGCAGTTACCCACTAGCGGGAGGGACAGATACGCAGTATTTT
>TRBJ1-5|-|15|TRBV7-6
CASSSTGYSNQPQHF
TGTGCCAGCAGCTCCACAGGGTATAGCAATCAGCCCCAGCATTTT
>TRBJ1-1|-|14|TRBV10-3
CAISEKGAGTEAFF
TGTGCCATCAGTGAGAAAGGGGCGGGGACTGAAGCTTTCTTT
>TRBJ1-3|-|17|TRBV9
CASSASGGPDSGNTIYF
TGTGCCAGCAGCGCCTCGGGGGGGCCCGACTCTGGAAACACCATATATTTT
>TRBJ2-2|TRBD1|17|TRBV28
CASSSPGQGFNTGELFF
TGTGCCAGCAGTTCGCCAGGACAGGGGTTTAACACCGGGGAGCTGTTTTTT
>TRBJ2-7|TRBD2|15|TRBV7-9
CSSSLVAGGRYEQYF
TGTTCCAGCAGCCTTGTAGCGGGAGGCCGATACGAGCAGTACTTC
>TRBJ2-5|TRBD2|18|TRBV28
CASNAGLAGSGSPETQYF
TGTGCCAGCAACGCGGGACTAGCGGGGTCCGGGTCACCAGAGACCCAGTACTTC
>TRBJ1-1|-|12|TRBV2
CASSVAGAGAFF
TGTGCCAGCAGTGTTGCGGGAGCGGGAGCTTTCTTT
>TRBJ2-2|TRBD1|14|TRBV19
CATQDRGWTGELFF
TGTGCCACCCAAGACAGGGGTTGGACCGGGGAGCTGTTTTTT
>TRBJ2-7|TRBD2|12|TRBV7-9
CASSREGFEQYF
TGTGCCAGCAGCCGGGAGGGTTTCGAGCAGTACTTC
>TRBJ2-6|-|15|TRBV7-3
CASSLTRRGANVLTF
TGTGCCAGCAGCTTAACCAGGCGCGGGGCCAACGTCCTGACTTTC
>TRBJ2-7|-|14|TRBV5-1
CASSLAGQGREQYF
TGCGCCAGCAGCTTGGCCGGCCAGGGTAGGGAGCAGTACTTC